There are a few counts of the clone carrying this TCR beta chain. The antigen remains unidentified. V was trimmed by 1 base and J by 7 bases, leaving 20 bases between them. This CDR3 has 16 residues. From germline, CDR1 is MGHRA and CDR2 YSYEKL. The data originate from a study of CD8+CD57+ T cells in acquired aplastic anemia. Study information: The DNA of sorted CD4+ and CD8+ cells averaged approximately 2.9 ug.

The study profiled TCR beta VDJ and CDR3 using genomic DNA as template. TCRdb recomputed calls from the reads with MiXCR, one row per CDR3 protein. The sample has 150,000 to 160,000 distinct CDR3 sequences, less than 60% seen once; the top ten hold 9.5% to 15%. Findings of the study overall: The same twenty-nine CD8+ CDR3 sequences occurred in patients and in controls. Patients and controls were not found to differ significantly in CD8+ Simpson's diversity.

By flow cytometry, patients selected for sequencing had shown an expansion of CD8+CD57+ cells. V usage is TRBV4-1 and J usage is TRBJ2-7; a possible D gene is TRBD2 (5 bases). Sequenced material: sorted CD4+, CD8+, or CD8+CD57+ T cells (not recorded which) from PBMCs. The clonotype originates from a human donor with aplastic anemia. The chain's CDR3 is CASSQALGLRADEQYF. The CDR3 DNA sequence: TGCGCCAGCAGCCAAGCCCTCGGACTCCGCGCAGATGAGCAGTACTTC.